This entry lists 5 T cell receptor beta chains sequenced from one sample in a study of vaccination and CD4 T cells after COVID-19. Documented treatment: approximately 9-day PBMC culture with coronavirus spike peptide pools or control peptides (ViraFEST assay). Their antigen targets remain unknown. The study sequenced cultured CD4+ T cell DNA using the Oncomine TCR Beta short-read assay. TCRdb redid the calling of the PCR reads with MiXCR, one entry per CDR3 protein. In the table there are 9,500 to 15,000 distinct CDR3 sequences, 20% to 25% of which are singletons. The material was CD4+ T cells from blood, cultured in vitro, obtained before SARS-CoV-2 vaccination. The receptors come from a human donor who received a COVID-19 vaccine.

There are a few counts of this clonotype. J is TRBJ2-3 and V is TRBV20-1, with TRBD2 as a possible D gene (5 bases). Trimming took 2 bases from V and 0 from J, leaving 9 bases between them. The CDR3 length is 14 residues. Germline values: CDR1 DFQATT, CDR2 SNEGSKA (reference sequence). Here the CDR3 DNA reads TGCAGTGCTAGACCGAGCGGTAGCACAGATACGCAGTATTTT. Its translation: CSARPSGSTDTQYF.

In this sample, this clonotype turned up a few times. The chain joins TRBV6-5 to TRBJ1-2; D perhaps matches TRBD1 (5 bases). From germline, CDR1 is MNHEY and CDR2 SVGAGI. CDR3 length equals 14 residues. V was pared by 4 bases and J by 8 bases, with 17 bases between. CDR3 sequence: CASSSLGRGKGYTF. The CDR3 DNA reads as TGTGCCAGCAGTTCCCTCGGTAGGGGAAAAGGCTACACCTTC.

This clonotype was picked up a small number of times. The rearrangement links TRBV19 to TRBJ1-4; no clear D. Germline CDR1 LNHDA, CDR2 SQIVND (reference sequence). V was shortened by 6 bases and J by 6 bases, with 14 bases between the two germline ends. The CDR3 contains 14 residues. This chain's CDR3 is CASRRLIPDEKLFF. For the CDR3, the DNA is TGTGCCAGTAGGCGTCTAATACCTGATGAAAAACTGTTTTTT.

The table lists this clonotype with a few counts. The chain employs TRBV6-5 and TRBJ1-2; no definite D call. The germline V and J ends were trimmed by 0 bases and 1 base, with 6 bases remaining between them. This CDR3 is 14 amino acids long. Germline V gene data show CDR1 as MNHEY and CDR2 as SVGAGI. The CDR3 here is CASSYSGSNYGYTF. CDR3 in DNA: TGTGCCAGCAGTTACTCGGGAAGTAACTATGGCTACACCTTC.

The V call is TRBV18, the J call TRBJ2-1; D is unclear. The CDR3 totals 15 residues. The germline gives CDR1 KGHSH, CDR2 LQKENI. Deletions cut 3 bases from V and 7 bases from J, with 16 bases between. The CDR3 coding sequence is TGTGCCAGCTCACCCTCTAGATTAACGGATAATGAGCAGTTCTTC. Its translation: CASSPSRLTDNEQFF.